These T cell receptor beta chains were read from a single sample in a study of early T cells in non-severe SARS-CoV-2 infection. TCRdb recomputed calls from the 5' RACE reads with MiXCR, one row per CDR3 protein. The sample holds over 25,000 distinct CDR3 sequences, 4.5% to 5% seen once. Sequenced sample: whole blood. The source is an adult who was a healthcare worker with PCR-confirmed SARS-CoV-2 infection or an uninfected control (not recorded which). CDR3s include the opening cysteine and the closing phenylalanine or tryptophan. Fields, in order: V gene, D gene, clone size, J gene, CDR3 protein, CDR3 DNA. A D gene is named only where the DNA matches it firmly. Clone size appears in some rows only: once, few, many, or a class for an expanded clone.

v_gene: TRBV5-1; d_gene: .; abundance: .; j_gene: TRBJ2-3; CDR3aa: CASSSHSGTDTQYF; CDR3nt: TGCGCCAGCAGCTCACATAGCGGCACAGATACGCAGTATTTT
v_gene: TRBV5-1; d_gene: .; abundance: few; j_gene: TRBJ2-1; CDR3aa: CASSQTFDEQFF; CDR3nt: TGCGCCAGCAGCCAGACATTCGATGAGCAGTTCTTC
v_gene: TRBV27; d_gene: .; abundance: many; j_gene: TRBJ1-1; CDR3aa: CASSADRDMNTEAFF; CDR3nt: TGTGCCAGCAGTGCGGACAGAGATATGAACACTGAAGCTTTCTTT
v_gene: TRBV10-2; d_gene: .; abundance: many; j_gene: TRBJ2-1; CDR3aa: CASKDGVGNEQFF; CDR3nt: TGCGCCAGCAAAGATGGGGTGGGGAATGAGCAGTTCTTC
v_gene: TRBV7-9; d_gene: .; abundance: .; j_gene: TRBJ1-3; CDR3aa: CASSLAAQLYGNTIYF; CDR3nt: TGTGCCAGCAGCTTAGCGGCACAGTTATATGGAAACACCATATATTTT
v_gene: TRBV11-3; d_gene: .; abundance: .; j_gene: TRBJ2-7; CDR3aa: CASQLSQGGSYEQYF; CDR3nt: TGTGCCAGCCAACTCAGCCAGGGGGGATCCTACGAGCAGTACTTC
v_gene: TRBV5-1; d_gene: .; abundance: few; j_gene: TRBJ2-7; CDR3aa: CASSLATIPNEVFRGEQYF; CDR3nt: TGCGCCAGCAGCTTGGCCACGATTCCGAACGAAGTTTTCCGGGGTGAGCAGTACTTC
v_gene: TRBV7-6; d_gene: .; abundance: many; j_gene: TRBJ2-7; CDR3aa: CASSPAPVYEQYF; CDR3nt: TGTGCCAGCAGCCCTGCTCCAGTTTACGAGCAGTACTTC
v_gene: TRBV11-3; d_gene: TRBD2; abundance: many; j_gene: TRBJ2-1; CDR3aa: CASSHSGRAYNEQFF; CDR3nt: TGTGCCAGCAGCCATAGCGGGAGGGCCTACAATGAGCAGTTCTTC
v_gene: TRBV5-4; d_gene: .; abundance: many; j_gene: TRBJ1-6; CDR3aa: CASSLAIKGPNSPLHF; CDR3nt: TGTGCCAGCAGCTTGGCCATCAAGGGACCCAATTCACCCCTCCACTTT
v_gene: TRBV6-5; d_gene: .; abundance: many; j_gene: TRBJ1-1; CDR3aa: CASSYGIVWGRKTEAFF; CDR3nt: TGTGCCAGCAGTTACGGAATAGTTTGGGGGAGGAAGACTGAAGCTTTCTTT
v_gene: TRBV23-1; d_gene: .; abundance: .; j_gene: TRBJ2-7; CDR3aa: CASSHRADREDEQYF; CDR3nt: TGCGCCAGCAGTCACCGCGCAGACAGGGAGGACGAGCAGTACTTC
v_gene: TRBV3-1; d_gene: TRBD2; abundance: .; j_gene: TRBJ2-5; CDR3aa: CASSQRGREEETQYF; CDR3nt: TGTGCCAGCAGCCAACGAGGTCGGGAGGAAGAGACCCAGTACTTC
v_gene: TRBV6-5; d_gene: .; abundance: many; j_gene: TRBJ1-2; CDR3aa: CASSLQGGASNYGYTF; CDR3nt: TGTGCCAGCAGTCTACAGGGAGGGGCATCTAACTATGGCTACACCTTC
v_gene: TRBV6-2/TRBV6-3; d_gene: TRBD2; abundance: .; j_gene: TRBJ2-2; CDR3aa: CASRAGGGTGELFF; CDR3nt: TGTGCCAGCAGAGCGGGGGGCGGCACCGGGGAGCTGTTTTTT
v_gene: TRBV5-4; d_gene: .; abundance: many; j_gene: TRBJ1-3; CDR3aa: CASSLAQGNTIYF; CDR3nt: TGTGCCAGCAGCTTGGCCCAGGGAAACACCATATATTTT
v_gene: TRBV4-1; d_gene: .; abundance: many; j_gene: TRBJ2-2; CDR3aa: CASSPQDSLTGELFF; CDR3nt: TGCGCCAGCAGCCCGCAGGACAGCCTCACCGGGGAGCTGTTTTTT
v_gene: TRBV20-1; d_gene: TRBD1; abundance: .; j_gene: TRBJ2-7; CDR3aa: CSARPGQGPCEQYF; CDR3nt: TGCAGTGCTAGACCGGGACAGGGGCCCTGCGAGCAGTACTTC
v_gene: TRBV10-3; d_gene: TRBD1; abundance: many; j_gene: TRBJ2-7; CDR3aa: CAISDFQGQGVYEQYF; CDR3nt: TGTGCCATCAGTGATTTTCAGGGACAGGGCGTCTACGAGCAGTACTTC
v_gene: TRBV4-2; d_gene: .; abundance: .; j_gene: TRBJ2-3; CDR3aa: CASSQGGSADTQYF; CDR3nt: TGTGCCAGCAGCCAGGGTGGCTCAGCAGATACGCAGTATTTT
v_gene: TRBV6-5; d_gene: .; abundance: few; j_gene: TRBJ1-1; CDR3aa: CASSYSLGITEAFF; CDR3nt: TGTGCCAGCAGTTACTCGTTGGGGATTACTGAAGCTTTCTTT
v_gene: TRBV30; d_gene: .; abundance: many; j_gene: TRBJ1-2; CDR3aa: CAWSHPGMDGYTF; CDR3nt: TGTGCCTGGAGTCACCCGGGTATGGATGGCTACACCTTC
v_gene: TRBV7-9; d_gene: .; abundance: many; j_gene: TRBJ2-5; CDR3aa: CASSSGGRQLETQYF; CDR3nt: TGTGCCAGCAGCTCAGGGGGGCGCCAGCTAGAGACCCAGTACTTC
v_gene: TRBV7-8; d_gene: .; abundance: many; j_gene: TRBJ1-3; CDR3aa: CASSPDTSSGNTIYF; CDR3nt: TGTGCCAGCAGTCCTGACACGAGCTCTGGAAACACCATATATTTT
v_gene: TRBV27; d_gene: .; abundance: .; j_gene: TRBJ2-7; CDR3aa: CASSLSNSIYEQYF; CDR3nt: TGTGCCAGCAGTTTATCGAACAGCATCTACGAGCAGTACTTC
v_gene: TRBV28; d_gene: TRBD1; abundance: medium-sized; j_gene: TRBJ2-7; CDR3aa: CASSYRGPTYEQYF; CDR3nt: TGTGCCAGCAGTTACAGGGGCCCAACCTACGAGCAGTACTTC
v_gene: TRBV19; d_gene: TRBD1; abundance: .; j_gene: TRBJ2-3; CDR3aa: CASSYQGEIDTQYF; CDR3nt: TGTGCCAGTAGTTACCAGGGGGAGATAGATACGCAGTATTTT
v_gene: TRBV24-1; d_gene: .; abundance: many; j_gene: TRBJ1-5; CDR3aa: CATSDEQGGNQPQHF; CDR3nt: TGTGCCACCAGTGATGAACAGGGCGGCAATCAGCCCCAGCATTTT
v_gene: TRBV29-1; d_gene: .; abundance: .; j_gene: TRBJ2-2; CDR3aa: CSVGENTGELFF; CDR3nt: TGCAGCGTTGGGGAGAACACCGGGGAGCTGTTTTTT
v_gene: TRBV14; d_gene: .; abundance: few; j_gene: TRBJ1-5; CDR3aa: CASSPRPATAHQPQHF; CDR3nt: TGTGCCAGCAGCCCCCGACCGGCGACGGCGCATCAGCCCCAGCATTTT
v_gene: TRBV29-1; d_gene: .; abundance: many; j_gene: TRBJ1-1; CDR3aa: CSVGALSGLRTEAFF; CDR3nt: TGCAGCGTTGGAGCCCTCTCCGGATTGAGGACTGAAGCTTTCTTT
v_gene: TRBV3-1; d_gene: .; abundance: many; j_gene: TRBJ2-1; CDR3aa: CASSQDPLVGQFF; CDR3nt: TGTGCCAGCAGCCAAGATCCGTTAGTCGGGCAGTTCTTC
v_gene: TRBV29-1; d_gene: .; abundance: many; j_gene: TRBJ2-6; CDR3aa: CSVLTDLSGANVLTF; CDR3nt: TGCAGCGTGTTGACAGACCTCTCTGGGGCCAACGTCCTGACTTTC
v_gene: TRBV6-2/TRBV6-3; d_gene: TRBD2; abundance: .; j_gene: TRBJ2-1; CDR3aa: CASTLLGLAGVGSYNEQFF; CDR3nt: TGTGCCAGCACCTTACTCGGACTAGCGGGAGTAGGTTCCTACAATGAGCAGTTCTTC
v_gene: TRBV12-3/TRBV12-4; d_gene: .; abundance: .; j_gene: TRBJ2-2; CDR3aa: CASSLTRSGELFF; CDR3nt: TGTGCCAGCAGTTTAACTAGGAGCGGGGAGCTGTTTTTT
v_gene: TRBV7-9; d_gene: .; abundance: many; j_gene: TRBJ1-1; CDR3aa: CASSLDEVGTEAFF; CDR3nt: TGTGCCAGCAGCTTGGACGAGGTGGGCACTGAAGCTTTCTTT
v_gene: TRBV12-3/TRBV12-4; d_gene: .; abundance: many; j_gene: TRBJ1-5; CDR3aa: CASSLVVDQPQHF; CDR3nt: TGTGCCAGCAGTTTAGTCGTTGATCAGCCCCAGCATTTT
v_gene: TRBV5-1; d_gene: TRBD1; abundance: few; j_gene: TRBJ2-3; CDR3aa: CASSSGTGADTQYF; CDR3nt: TGCGCCAGCAGCTCCGGGACAGGGGCAGATACGCAGTATTTT
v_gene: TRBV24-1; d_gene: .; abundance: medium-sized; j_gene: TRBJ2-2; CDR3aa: CATSDSGGDRPAGELFF; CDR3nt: TGTGCCACCAGTGATTCGGGCGGAGACCGACCCGCCGGGGAGCTGTTTTTT
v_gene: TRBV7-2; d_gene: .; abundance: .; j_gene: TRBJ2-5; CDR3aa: CASSSAGGQQETQYF; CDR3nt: TGTGCCAGCAGCTCTGCTGGGGGGCAACAAGAGACCCAGTACTTC
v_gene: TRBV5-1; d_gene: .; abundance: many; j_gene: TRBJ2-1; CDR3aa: CASSFVGDEQFF; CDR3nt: TGCGCCAGCAGCTTCGTGGGCGATGAGCAGTTCTTC
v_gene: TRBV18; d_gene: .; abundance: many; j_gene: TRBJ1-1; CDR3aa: CASSPSLNTEAFF; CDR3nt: TGTGCCAGCTCACCTTCCCTGAACACTGAAGCTTTCTTT
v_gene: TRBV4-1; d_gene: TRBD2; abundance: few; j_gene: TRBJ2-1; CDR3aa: CASSQDSSGGSYNEQFF; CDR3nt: TGCGCCAGCAGCCAAGATTCTAGCGGGGGGTCCTACAATGAGCAGTTCTTC
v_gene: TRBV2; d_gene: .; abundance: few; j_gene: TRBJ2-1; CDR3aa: CASSDERLSYNEQFF; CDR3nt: TGTGCCAGCAGTGATGAGCGGTTATCCTACAATGAGCAGTTCTTC
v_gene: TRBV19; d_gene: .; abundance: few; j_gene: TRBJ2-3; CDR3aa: CASSKWGSADTQYF; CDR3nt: TGTGCCAGTAGTAAGTGGGGGTCGGCAGATACGCAGTATTTT
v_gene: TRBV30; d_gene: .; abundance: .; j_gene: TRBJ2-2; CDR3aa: CALGRGNTGELFF; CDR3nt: TGTGCCCTCGGAAGGGGGAACACCGGGGAGCTGTTTTTT
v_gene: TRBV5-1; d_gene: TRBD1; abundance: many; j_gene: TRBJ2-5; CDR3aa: CASSTFSGTEGTQYF; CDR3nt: TGCGCCAGCAGCACCTTCTCCGGGACAGAAGGGACCCAGTACTTC
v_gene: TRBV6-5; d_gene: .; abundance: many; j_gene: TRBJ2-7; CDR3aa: CASSYKRFSYEQYF; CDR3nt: TGTGCCAGCAGTTATAAAAGATTTTCATACGAGCAGTACTTC